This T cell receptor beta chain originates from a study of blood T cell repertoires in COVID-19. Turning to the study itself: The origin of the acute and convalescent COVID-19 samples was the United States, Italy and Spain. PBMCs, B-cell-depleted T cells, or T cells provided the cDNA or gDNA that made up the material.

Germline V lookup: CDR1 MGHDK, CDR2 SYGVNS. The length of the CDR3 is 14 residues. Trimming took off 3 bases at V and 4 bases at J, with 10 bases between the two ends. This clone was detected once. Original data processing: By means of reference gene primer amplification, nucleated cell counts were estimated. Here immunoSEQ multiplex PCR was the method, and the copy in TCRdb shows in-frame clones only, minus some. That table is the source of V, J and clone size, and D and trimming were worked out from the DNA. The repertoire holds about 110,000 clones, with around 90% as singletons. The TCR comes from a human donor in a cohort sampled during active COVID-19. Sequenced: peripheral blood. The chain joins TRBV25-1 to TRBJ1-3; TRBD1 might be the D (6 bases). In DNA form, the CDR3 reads TGTGCCAGCAGTGACAGGGGACCAGGAAACACCATATATTTT. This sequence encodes CASSDRGPGNTIYF.